This TCR beta chain appears in the sequencing data of a study of molecular identifiers for immune sequencing clone quantification. In this sample, this clonotype turned up many times. The germline gives CDR1 SGHTA, CDR2 FQGNSA. Between the trimmed V and J ends, which lost 3 bases and 9 bases, there was a span of 12 bases. This CDR3 contains 14 residues. TCRdb processed the PCR reads anew with MiXCR; each CDR3 protein has one entry. The sample yields 250,000 to 350,000 distinct CDR3 sequences, around a fifth seen once. The chain is built from TRBV7-2 and TRBJ1-6; unclear D gene. The sequence derives from a human donor in good health. Some libraries in this study had Jurkat cell RNA spiked in. Material for sequencing was naive CD8+ T cells from blood, with Jurkat cell RNA spiked in. The subset: FACS-sorted CD8+CD4-CCR7+CD45RA+ naive T cells. Here the CDR3 DNA reads TGTGCCAGCAGCTTCTTCACCCTAGGTTCACCCCTCCACTTT. Translating gives CASSFFTLGSPLHF. The complete variable domain, with remaining parts taken from reference TRBV7-2 and TRBJ1-6, reads GAGVSQSPSNKVTEKGKDVELRCDPISGHTALYWYRQSLGQGLEFLIYFQGNSAPDKSGLPSDRFSAERTGGSVSTLTIQRTQQEDSAVYLCASSFFTLGSPLHFGNGTRLTVT.